The entry below gives a single TCR beta chain sequence along with its context. How the authors handled the data: It was from reference gene primer amplification that nucleated cell counts were estimated. TCRdb's table, derived via immunoSEQ multiplex PCR, lists solely in-frame clones and lacks some. D and trimming were read from the DNA, whereas the V and J calls and clone size are those reported in that table. The profile shows approximately 160,000 clones, 75% to 85% of them singletons. The CDR3 sequence is 19 residues long. CDR1 is LNHDA and CDR2 is SQIVND in the germline V gene (reference sequence). The V gene end was trimmed by 6 bases and the J gene end by 8 bases; junction bases not matched to a gene: 24. The record originates from a study of blood T cell repertoires in COVID-19. On the study more broadly: Material from acute and convalescent COVID-19 was sourced from the United States, Italy and Spain. T cells, B-cell-depleted T cells, or PBMCs provided the cDNA or gDNA that served as material.

Source material: peripheral blood. The receptor comes from a woman aged 45-60 years in a cohort sampled during active or convalescent COVID-19. V is TRBV19 and J is TRBJ1-4; 7 positions agree with TRBD1. CDR3 amino acids: CASRDGPRGHQGVGEKLFF. CDR3 bases: TGTGCCAGTAGAGATGGGCCTCGCGGACATCAGGGGGTTGGGGAAAAACTGTTTTTT.